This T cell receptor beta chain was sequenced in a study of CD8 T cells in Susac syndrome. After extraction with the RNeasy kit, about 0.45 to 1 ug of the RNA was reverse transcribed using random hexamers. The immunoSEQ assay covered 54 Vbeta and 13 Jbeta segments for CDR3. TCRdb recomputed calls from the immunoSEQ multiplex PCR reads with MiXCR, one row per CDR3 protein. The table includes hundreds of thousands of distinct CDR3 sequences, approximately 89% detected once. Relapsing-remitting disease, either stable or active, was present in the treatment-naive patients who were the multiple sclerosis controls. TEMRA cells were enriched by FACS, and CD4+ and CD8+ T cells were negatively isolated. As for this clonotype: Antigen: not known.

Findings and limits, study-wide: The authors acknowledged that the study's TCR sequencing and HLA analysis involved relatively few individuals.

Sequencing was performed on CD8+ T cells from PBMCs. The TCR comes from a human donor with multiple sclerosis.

The CDR3 DNA reads TGCGCCAGCAGCCAAGATGTTAGCGGTCCGTACGAGCAGTACTTC. Protein: CASSQDVSGPYEQYF. The chain has TRBV4-1 and TRBJ2-7; D is possibly TRBD2 (6 bases). V was pared by 0 bases and J by 4 bases, with 13 bases between. Germline V gene data show CDR1 as MGHRA and CDR2 as YSYEKL. The CDR3 contains 15 residues.